This T cell receptor (beta chain) originates from a study of blood T cell repertoires in COVID-19. Study-level information: Italy, Spain and the United States were the sources of the convalescent and acute COVID-19 samples.

Per the study methods: Amplification of reference gene primers was used by the study to estimate nucleated cell counts. The data were produced by immunoSEQ multiplex PCR, yet TCRdb's version contains in-frame clones alone and is incomplete. For V, J and clone size, that table is used; D and trimming come from the DNA. The repertoire includes 300,000 to 400,000 clones, around 86% of them detected once, and over 2.5% sits in the top ten. This clone was seen more than once but under ten times. V gave up 8 bases and J gave up 3 bases, with 13 bases separating them. This CDR3 is built from 13 residues. This chain links TRBV12-3 or TRBV12-4 with TRBJ1-1, with D possibly matching TRBD1 (5 bases). The specimen sequenced was peripheral blood. This sequence originates from a human donor in a cohort sampled during active COVID-19. CDR3 DNA: TGTGCCAGCTACGGGCAGGGTGACACTGAAGCTTTCTTT. This sequence encodes CASYGQGDTEAFF.